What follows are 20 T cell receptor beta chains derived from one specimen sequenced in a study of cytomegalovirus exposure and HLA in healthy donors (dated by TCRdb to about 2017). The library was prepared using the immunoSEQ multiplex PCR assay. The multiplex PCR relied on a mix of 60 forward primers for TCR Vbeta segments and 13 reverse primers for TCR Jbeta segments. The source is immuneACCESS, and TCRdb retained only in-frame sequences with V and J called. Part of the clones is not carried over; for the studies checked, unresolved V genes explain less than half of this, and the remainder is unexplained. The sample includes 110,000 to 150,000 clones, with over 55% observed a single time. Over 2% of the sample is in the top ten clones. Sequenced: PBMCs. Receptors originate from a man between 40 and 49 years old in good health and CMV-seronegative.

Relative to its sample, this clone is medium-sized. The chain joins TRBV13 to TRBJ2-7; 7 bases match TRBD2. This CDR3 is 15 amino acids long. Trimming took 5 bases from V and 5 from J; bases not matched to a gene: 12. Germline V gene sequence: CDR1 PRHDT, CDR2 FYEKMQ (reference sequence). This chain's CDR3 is CASSNGGSFSDEQYF. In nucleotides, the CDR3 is TGTGCCAGCAGCAACGGGGGGAGTTTTAGCGACGAGCAGTACTTC.

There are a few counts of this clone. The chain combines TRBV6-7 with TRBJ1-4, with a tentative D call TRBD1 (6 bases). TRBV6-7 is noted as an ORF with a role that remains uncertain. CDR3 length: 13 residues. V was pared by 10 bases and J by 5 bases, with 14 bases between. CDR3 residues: CATQDRHNEKLFF. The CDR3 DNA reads TGTGCCACCCAGGACAGACACAATGAAAAACTGTTTTTT.

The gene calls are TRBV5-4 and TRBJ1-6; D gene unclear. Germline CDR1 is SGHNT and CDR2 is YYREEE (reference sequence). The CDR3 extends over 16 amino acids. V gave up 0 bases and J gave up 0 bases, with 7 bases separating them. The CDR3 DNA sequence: TGTGCCAGCAGCTTGGCCGTGAGCTCCTATAATTCACCCCTCCACTTT. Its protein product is CASSLAVSSYNSPLHF.

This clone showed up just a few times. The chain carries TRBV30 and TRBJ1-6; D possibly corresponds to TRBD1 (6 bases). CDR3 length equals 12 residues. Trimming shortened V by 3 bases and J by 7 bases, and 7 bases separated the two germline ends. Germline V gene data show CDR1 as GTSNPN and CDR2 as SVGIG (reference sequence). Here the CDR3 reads CAWRQGNSPLHF. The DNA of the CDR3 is TGTGCCTGGAGACAGGGCAATTCACCCCTCCACTTT.

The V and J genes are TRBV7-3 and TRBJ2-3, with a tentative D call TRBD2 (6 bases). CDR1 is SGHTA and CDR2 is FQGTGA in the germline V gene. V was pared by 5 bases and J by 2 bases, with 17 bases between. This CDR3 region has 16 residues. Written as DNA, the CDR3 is TGTGCCAGCAGCCTCGCCGGGACTCAATCCACAGATACGCAGTATTTT. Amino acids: CASSLAGTQSTDTQYF.

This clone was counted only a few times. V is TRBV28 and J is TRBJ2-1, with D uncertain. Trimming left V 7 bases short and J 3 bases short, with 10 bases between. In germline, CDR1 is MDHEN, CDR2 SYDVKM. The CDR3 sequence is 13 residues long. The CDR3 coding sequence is TGTGCCAGCATTAGCTCCTACTACAATGAGCAGTTCTTC. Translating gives CASISSYYNEQFF. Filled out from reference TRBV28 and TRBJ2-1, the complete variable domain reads DVKVTQSSRYLVKRTGEKVFLECVQDMDHENMFWYRQDPGLGLRLIYFSYDVKMKEKGDIPEGYSVSREKKERFSLILESASTNQTSMYLCASISSYYNEQFFGPGTRLTVL.

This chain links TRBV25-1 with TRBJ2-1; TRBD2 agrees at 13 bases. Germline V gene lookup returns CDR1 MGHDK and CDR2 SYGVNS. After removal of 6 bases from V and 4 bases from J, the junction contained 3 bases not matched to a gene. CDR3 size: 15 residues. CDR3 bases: TGTGCCAGCAGGCCGGGACTAGCGGGGTACAATGAGCAGTTCTTC. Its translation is CASRPGLAGYNEQFF.

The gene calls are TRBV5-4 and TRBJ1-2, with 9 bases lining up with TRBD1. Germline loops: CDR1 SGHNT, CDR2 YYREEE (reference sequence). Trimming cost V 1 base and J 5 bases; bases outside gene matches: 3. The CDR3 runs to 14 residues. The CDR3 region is CASSLIGTGYGYTF. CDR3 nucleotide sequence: TGTGCCAGCAGCTTGATAGGGACAGGGTATGGCTACACCTTC. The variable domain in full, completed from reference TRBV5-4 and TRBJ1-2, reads ETGVTQSPTHLIKTRGQQVTLRCSSQSGHNTVSWYQQALGQGPQFIFQYYREEENGRGNFPPRFSGLQFPNYSSELNVNALELDDSALYLCASSLIGTGYGYTFGSGTRLTVV.

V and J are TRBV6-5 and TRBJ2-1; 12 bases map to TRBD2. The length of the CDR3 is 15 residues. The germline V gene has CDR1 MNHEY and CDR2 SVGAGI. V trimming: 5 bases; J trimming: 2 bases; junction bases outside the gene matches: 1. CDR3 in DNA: TGTGCCAGCAGTCGGACTAGCGGGACCTACAATGAGCAGTTCTTC. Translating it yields CASSRTSGTYNEQFF.

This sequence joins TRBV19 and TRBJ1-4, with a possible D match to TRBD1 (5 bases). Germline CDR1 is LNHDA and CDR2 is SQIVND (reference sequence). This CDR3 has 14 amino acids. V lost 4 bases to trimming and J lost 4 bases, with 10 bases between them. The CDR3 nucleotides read TGTGCCAGTAGTACCCGACAGTTTAATGAAAAACTGTTTTTT. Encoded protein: CASSTRQFNEKLFF.

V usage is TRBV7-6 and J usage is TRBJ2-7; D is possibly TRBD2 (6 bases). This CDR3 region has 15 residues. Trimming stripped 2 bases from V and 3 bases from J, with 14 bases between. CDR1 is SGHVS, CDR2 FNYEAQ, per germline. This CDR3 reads CASSLLAGSIYEQYF. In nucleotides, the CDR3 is TGTGCCAGCAGCTTACTGGCGGGGTCCATCTACGAGCAGTACTTC.

Here the CDR3 reads CASSASLWGQGLSYGYTF. In DNA, the CDR3 is TGTGCCAGCAGCGCATCCCTCTGGGGACAGGGTCTGTCTTATGGCTACACCTTC. The rearrangement links TRBV9 to TRBJ1-2; 9 positions agree with TRBD1. CDR1 SGDLS and CDR2 YYNGEE come from the germline V gene. The V gene end was trimmed by 3 bases and the J gene end by 5 bases; junction bases not matched to a gene: 17. There are 18 residues in the CDR3.

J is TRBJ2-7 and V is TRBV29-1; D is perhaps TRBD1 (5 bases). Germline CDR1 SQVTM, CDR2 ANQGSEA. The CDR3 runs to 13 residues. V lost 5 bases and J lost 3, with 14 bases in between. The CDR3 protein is CSVRTTAYYEQYF. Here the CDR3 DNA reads TGCAGCGTTCGTACGACAGCCTACTACGAGCAGTACTTC.

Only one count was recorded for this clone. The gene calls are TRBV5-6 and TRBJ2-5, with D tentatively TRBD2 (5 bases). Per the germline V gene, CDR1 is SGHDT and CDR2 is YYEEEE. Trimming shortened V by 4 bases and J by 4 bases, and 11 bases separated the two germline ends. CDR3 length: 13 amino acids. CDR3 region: CASSVGIGETQYF. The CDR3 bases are TGTGCCAGCAGCGTCGGGATCGGAGAGACCCAGTACTTC.

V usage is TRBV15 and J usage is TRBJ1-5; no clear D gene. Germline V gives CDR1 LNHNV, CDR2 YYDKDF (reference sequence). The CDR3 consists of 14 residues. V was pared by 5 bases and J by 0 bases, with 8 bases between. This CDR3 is CATSPSYSNQPQHF. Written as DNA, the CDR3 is TGTGCCACCAGCCCCAGTTATAGCAATCAGCCCCAGCATTTT.

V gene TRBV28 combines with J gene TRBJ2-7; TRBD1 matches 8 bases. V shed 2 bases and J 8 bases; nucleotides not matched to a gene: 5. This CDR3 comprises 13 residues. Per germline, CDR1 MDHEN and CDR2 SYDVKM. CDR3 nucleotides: TGTGCCAGCAGTTTACTACAGGGGGTTAAGCAGTACTTC. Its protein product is CASSLLQGVKQYF.

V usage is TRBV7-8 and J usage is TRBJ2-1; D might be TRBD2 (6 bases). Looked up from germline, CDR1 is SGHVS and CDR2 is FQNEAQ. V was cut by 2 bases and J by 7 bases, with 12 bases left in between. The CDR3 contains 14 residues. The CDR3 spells CASSLTGEGNEQFF. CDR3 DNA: TGTGCCAGCAGCTTAACGGGAGAGGGAAATGAGCAGTTCTTC.

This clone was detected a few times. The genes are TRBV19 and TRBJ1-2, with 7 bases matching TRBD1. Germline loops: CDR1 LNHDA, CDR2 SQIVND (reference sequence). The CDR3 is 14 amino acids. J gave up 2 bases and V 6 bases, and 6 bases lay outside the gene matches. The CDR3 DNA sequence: TGTGCCAGTAGATATAACAGGGGCAACTATGGCTACACCTTC. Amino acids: CASRYNRGNYGYTF.

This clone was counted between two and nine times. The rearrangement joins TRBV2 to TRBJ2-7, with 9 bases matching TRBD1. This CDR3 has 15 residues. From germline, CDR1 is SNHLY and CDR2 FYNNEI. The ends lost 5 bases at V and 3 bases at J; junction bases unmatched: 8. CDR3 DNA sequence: TGTGCCAGCAGTTTCACGGGACAGGGTTTCTACGAGCAGTACTTC. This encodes CASSFTGQGFYEQYF.

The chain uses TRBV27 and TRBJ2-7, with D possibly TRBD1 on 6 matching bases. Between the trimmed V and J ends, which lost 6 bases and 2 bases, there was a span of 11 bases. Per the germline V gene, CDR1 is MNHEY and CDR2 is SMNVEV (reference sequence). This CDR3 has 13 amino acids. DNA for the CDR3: TGTGCCAGCAGAGGGACACTCACCTACGAGCAGTACTTC. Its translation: CASRGTLTYEQYF.